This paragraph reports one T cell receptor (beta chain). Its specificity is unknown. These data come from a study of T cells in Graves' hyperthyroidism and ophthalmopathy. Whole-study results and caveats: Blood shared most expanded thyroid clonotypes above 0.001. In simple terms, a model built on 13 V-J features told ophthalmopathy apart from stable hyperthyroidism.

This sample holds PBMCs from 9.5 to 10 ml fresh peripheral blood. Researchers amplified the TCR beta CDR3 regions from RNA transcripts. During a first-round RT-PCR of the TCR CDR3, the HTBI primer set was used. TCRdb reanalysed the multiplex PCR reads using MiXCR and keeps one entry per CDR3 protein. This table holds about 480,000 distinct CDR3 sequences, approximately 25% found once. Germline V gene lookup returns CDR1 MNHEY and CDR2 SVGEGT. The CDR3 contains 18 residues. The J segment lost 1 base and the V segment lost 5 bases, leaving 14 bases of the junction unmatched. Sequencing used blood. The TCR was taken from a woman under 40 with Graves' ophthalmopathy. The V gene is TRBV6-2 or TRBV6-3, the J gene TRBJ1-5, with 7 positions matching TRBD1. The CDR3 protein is CASSLPREGARSNQPQHF. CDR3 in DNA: TGTGCCAGCAGTCTACCAAGGGAGGGGGCAAGGAGCAATCAGCCCCAGCATTTT.